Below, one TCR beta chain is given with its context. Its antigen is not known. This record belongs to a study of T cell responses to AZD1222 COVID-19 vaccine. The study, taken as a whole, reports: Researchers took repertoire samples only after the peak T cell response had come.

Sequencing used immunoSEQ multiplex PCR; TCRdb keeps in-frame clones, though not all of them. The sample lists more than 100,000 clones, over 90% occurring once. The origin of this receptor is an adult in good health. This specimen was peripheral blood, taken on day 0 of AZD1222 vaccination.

The CDR3 DNA reads TGTGCCAGCAGCCATAGCGGGGCGGATACGCAGTATTTT. It yields the protein CASSHSGADTQYF. V gene TRBV5-4 combines with J gene TRBJ2-3; 8 bases agree with TRBD2. Germline V gene sequence: CDR1 SGHNT, CDR2 YYREEE (reference sequence). The CDR3 spans 13 residues. V trimming: 4 bases; J trimming: 6 bases; junction bases outside the gene matches: 4.